A selection of T cell receptor beta chains follows, all from one sample in a study of shared clonotypes between healthy human individuals. Here immunoSEQ multiplex PCR was the method, and the copy in TCRdb shows in-frame clones only, minus some. The repertoire consists of roughly 700,000 clones, with 74% occurring once and the leading ten covering 1.5% to 2%. The sequenced sample consisted of memory CD4+ T cells sorted from blood. Every receptor here comes from a woman in her twenties or thirties in good health. Both conserved end residues are part of each CDR3. D genes are given only for firm matches. The listing skips clone size in some rows; elsewhere it reads once, few, many or a size class.

abundance	d_gene	v_gene	j_gene	CDR3aa	CDR3nt
NA	NA	TRBV20-1	TRBJ2-7	CSASGSYEQYF	TGCAGTGCTAGCGGGAGCTACGAGCAGTACTTC
NA	TRBD1	TRBV19	TRBJ1-1	CASSSGQGTEAFF	TGTGCCAGTAGTTCGGGACAGGGCACTGAAGCTTTCTTT
NA	TRBD1	TRBV5-5	TRBJ1-5	CASSNRQGNSNQPQHF	TGTGCCAGCAGCAACAGACAGGGGAATAGCAATCAGCCCCAGCATTTT
once	TRBD1	TRBV6-1	TRBJ1-5	CASSDPLTGVSNQPQHF	TGTGCCAGCAGTGACCCACTGACAGGGGTTAGCAATCAGCCCCAGCATTTT
NA	NA	TRBV5-1	TRBJ2-7	CASRTELHYEQYF	TGCGCCAGCAGAACAGAGCTGCACTACGAGCAGTACTTC
NA	TRBD1	TRBV6-5	TRBJ1-4	CASRKDRGNEKLFF	TGTGCCAGCAGGAAAGACAGGGGTAATGAAAAACTGTTTTTT
NA	TRBD1	TRBV29-1	TRBJ1-5	CSVSDRDQPQHF	TGCAGCGTCTCGGACAGGGATCAGCCCCAGCATTTT
NA	TRBD1	TRBV5-4	TRBJ1-1	CASSPGTGGGNTEAFF	TGTGCCAGCAGCCCCGGGACAGGGGGCGGGAACACTGAAGCTTTCTTT
NA	NA	TRBV6-1	TRBJ1-6	CASSEVLVRSSSPLHF	TGTGCCAGCAGTGAAGTGTTGGTCCGCAGCTCTTCACCCCTCCACTTT
NA	TRBD1	TRBV25-1	TRBJ1-2	CASSGRGGAGYGYTF	TGTGCCAGCAGCGGCCGAGGGGGCGCGGGCTATGGCTACACCTTC
many	TRBD2	TRBV7-2	TRBJ2-7	CASSGSGINYEQYF	TGTGCCAGCAGCGGAAGCGGGATCAACTACGAGCAGTACTTC
many	NA	TRBV19	TRBJ1-1	CASSIPGPEAFF	TGTGCCAGTAGTATTCCTGGCCCTGAAGCTTTCTTT
NA	NA	TRBV7-8	TRBJ1-1	CASSSRTVGMNTEAFF	TGTGCCAGCAGCTCAAGGACGGTGGGAATGAACACTGAAGCTTTCTTT
NA	TRBD1	TRBV6-1	TRBJ1-1	CASSDRQGGTEAFF	TGTGCCAGCAGTGATAGACAGGGCGGCACTGAAGCTTTCTTT
NA	TRBD1	TRBV7-9	TRBJ2-2	CASSAWSGTAREELFF	TGTGCCAGCAGCGCCTGGAGTGGGACAGCTCGTGAGGAGCTGTTTTTT
NA	NA	TRBV19	TRBJ2-6	CASRTRGYSGANVLTF	TGTGCCAGTAGGACTAGAGGGTACTCTGGGGCCAACGTCCTGACTTTC
NA	NA	TRBV18	TRBJ2-1	CASSPDRNEQFF	TGTGCCAGCTCACCGGATAGAAATGAGCAGTTCTTC
NA	NA	TRBV20-1	TRBJ1-1	CSAGRTEAFF	TGCAGCGCTGGCCGCACTGAAGCTTTCTTT
NA	TRBD2	TRBV29-1	TRBJ2-7	CSVLPSGVSYEQYF	TGCAGCGTTCTCCCTAGCGGGGTCTCCTACGAGCAGTACTTC
NA	NA	TRBV6-5	TRBJ2-5	CASSYSLTQYF	TGTGCCAGCAGTTACTCGTTGACCCAGTACTTC
NA	NA	TRBV28	TRBJ2-3	CASSLFGYQQYF	TGTGCCAGCAGTCTTTTTGGTTACCAGCAGTATTTT
NA	TRBD2	TRBV7-9	TRBJ2-3	CASSLREGQTDTQYF	TGTGCCAGCAGCTTGCGGGAGGGCCAAACAGATACGCAGTATTTT
NA	NA	TRBV6-1	TRBJ2-5	CASSKGQETQYF	TGTGCCAGCTCGAAGGGACAAGAGACCCAGTACTTC
few	NA	TRBV19	TRBJ2-3	CASRRELIADTQYF	TGTGCCAGTAGACGGGAGCTTATCGCAGATACGCAGTATTTT
NA	NA	TRBV19	TRBJ1-4	CASSIWGEKLFF	TGTGCCAGTAGTATTTGGGGTGAAAAACTGTTTTTT
NA	TRBD1	TRBV13	TRBJ2-3	CASSRRQGLGADTQYF	TGTGCCAGCAGTCGGAGACAGGGCCTCGGCGCAGATACGCAGTATTTT
NA	TRBD1	TRBV10-3	TRBJ1-4	CAISAGQGQGTNEKLFF	TGTGCCATCAGTGCGGGACAGGGGCAGGGAACTAATGAAAAACTGTTTTTT
NA	NA	TRBV19	TRBJ2-5	CASSDYRDLGETQYF	TGTGCCAGTAGTGATTACAGGGACTTGGGAGAGACCCAGTACTTC
NA	TRBD2	TRBV7-2	TRBJ2-1	CASSLGGGFQYEQFF	TGTGCCAGCAGCTTAGGCGGGGGGTTTCAATACGAGCAGTTCTTC
NA	TRBD2	TRBV14	TRBJ2-1	CASSRTDQAGLNNEQFF	TGTGCCAGCAGCCGAACGGATCAAGCGGGATTAAACAATGAGCAGTTCTTC
few	NA	TRBV5-1	TRBJ2-3	CASSLFSSTDTQYF	TGCGCCAGCAGCTTATTTTCTAGCACAGATACGCAGTATTTT
NA	TRBD1	TRBV5-4	TRBJ1-5	CASSLAPTGDQPQHF	TGTGCCAGCAGCTTGGCCCCGACAGGGGACCAGCCCCAGCATTTT
NA	TRBD1	TRBV25-1	TRBJ2-5	CASSDSTPGQIEETQYF	TGTGCCAGCAGTGATTCCACCCCGGGACAGATCGAAGAGACCCAGTACTTC
many	TRBD2	TRBV5-1	TRBJ2-5	CASRLRLAGQETQYF	TGCGCCAGCAGGTTGAGGCTAGCGGGACAAGAGACCCAGTACTTC
NA	TRBD1	TRBV11-3	TRBJ2-5	CASSDTGVGRTQYF	TGTGCCAGCAGCGACACAGGGGTGGGGAGGACCCAGTACTTC
NA	TRBD1	TRBV25-1	TRBJ2-5	CASSEGTGPMGFYF	TGTGCCAGCAGTGAAGGGACAGGCCCCATGGGGTTTTACTTC
once	TRBD2	TRBV7-9	TRBJ2-1	CASSLASGRASDEQFF	TGTGCCAGCAGCTTAGCCAGCGGGAGGGCCTCTGATGAGCAGTTCTTC
NA	NA	TRBV7-3	TRBJ2-3	CASSSSTDTQYF	TGTGCCAGCAGCTCATCTACAGATACGCAGTATTTT
NA	TRBD2	TRBV28	TRBJ2-1	CASSTRSPSGRARSEQFF	TGTGCCAGCAGTACCCGGTCACCTAGCGGGAGGGCCCGAAGTGAGCAGTTCTTC
NA	NA	TRBV5-1	TRBJ1-5	CASSLGPNQPQHF	TGCGCCAGCAGCTTGGGCCCAAATCAGCCCCAGCATTTT
NA	NA	TRBV7-2	TRBJ2-4	CASSLGPSEAKNIQYF	TGTGCCAGCAGCCTGGGGCCGAGTGAAGCCAAAAACATTCAGTACTTC
NA	NA	TRBV6-1	TRBJ2-7	CASSQTGLLYEQYF	TGTGCCAGCAGTCAAACGGGACTCCTCTACGAGCAGTACTTC